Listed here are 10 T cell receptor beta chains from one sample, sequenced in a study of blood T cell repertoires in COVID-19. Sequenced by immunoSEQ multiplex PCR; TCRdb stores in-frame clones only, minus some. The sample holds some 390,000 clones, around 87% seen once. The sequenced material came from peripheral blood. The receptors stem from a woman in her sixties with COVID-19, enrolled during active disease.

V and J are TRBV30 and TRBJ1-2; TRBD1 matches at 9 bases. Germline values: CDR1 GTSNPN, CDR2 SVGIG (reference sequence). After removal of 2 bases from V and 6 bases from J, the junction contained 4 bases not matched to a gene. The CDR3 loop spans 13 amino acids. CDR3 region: CAWSPDRGDGYTF. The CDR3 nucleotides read TGTGCCTGGAGTCCGGACAGGGGCGATGGCTACACCTTC. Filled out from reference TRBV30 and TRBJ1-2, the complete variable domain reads SQTIHQWPATLVQPVGSPLSLECTVEGTSNPNLYWYRQAAGRGLQLLFYSVGIGQISSEVPQNLSASRPQDRQFILSSKKLLLSDSGFYLCAWSPDRGDGYTFGSGTRLTVV.

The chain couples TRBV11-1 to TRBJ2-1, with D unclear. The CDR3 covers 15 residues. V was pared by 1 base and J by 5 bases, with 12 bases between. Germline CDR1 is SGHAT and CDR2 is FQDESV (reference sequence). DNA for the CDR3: TGTGCCAGCAGCTTAGGCCAGTCATTGCACAATGAGCAGTTCTTC. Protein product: CASSLGQSLHNEQFF.

Written as DNA, the CDR3 is TGCGCCAGCCACACAGACAGCGGGTGGACTGAAGCTTTCTTT. As protein: CASHTDSGWTEAFF. The chain uses TRBV5-1 and TRBJ1-1; tentative D call: TRBD1 (5 bases). Germline V lookup: CDR1 SGHRS, CDR2 YFSETQ. Trimming took 7 bases from V and 5 from J, leaving 18 bases between them. This CDR3 contains 14 residues.

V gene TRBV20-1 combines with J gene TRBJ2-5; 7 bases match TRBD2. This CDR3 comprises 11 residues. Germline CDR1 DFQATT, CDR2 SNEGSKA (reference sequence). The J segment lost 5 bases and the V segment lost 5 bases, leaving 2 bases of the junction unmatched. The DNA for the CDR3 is TGCAGTGCTTTGGGGGGGGAGACCCAGTACTTC. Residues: CSALGGETQYF.

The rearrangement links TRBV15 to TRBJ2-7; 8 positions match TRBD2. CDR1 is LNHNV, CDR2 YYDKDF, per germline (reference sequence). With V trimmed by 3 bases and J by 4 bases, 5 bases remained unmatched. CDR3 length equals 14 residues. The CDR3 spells CATSRAGGRYEQYF. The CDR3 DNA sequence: TGTGCCACCAGCAGGGCGGGGGGCCGGTACGAGCAGTACTTC.

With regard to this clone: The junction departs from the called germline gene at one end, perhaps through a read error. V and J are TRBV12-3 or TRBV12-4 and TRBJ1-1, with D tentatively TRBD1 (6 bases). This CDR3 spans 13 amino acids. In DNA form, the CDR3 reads TGTGCCAGCAGCTTAGGACAGTACACTGAAGCTTTCTTT. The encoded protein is CASSLGQYTEAFF.

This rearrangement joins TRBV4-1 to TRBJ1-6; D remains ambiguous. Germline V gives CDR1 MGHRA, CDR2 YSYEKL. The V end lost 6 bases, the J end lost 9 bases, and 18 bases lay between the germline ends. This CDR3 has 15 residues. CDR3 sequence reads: CASREPGQQTSPLHF. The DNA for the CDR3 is TGCGCCAGCAGAGAGCCGGGTCAGCAGACTTCACCCCTCCACTTT.

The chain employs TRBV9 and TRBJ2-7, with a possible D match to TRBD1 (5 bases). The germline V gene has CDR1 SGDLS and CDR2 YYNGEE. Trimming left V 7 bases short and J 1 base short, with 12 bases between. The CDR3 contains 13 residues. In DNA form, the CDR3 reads TGTGCCAGCTCGCCAGGGCCATCCTACGAGCAGTACTTC. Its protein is CASSPGPSYEQYF.

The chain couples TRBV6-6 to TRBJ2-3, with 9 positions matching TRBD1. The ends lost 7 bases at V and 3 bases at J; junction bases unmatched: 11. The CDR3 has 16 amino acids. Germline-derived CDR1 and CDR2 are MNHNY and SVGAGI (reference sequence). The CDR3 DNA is TGTGCCAGCATTCACGGACAGGGGAGGGGGACAGATACGCAGTATTTT. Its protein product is CASIHGQGRGTDTQYF.

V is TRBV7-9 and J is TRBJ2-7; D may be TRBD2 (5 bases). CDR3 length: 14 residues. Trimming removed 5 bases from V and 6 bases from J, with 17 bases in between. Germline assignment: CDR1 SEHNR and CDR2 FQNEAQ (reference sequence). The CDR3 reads CASSLGRGMAEQYF. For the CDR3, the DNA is TGTGCCAGCAGCCTAGGCCGGGGTATGGCCGAGCAGTACTTC.